Shown below are 13 T cell receptor beta chains from a single sample sequenced in a study of patients and donors after allogeneic stem cell transplantation (dated by TCRdb to about 2020). Libraries were built with RT-PCR. The sequencer listed for this sample is NextSeq 550. TCRdb took the public reads, trimmed them with fastp at Q25, ran MiXCR for clone calling and kept in-frame beta chains. Identical CDR3 protein sequences are pooled into one entry, listed with their most common genes and DNA. This sample holds 400,000 to 500,000 distinct CDR3 sequences; 16% were observed only once. The top ten clones comprise roughly 7% of the sample. Sample: blood, either unsorted or a sorted T cell fraction (not recorded which). Source of these receptors: a human donor who was either an allogeneic HSCT recipient or a stem cell or donor lymphocyte infusion donor (not recorded which). It is not recorded whose cells these are; they may come from a transplant donor.

The V call is TRBV25-1, the J call TRBJ1-4, with TRBD1 identical over 8 bases. V was pared by 4 bases and J by 0 bases, with 4 bases of the junction left unmatched. The CDR3 has 16 amino acids. Germline V gene lookup returns CDR1 MGHDK and CDR2 SYGVNS. The CDR3 coding sequence is TGTGCCAGCAGTGTGGGACAGGCGCCAACTAATGAAAAACTGTTTTTT. This translates into CASSVGQAPTNEKLFF.

The chain combines TRBV7-9 with TRBJ1-4; TRBD1 is a possible D gene (5 bases). The CDR3 contains 14 residues. The V gene lost 5 bases and the J gene lost 3 bases, with 10 bases spanning the gap. CDR1 and CDR2 (germline): SEHNR, FQNEAQ (reference sequence). The CDR3 region has the DNA TGTGCCAGCAGCCTGGACACATCTAATGAAAAACTGTTTTTT. Translated, it gives CASSLDTSNEKLFF.

The chain uses TRBV5-1 and TRBJ1-1, with D perhaps matching TRBD1 (6 bases). V lost 4 bases to trimming and J lost 8 bases, with 18 bases between them. The CDR3 contains 14 residues. In germline, CDR1 is SGHRS, CDR2 YFSETQ. CDR3 nucleotides: TGCGCCAGCAGCCAACAGGGAGGTAAAAACGAAGCTTTCTTT. It is translated as CASSQQGGKNEAFF.

This clonotype has more than one count but fewer than ten. V gene TRBV7-2 combines with J gene TRBJ2-3; D is ambiguous. This CDR3 contains 12 residues. CDR1 is SGHTA and CDR2 is FQGNSA in the germline V gene. Trimming shortened V by 2 bases and J by 7 bases, and 7 bases separated the two germline ends. CDR3 region: CASSLKRYTQYF. The CDR3 nucleotides read TGTGCCAGCAGCTTAAAACGGTATACGCAGTATTTT.

This clonotype has just a few counts. CDR3 protein: CASSQDAGRVRETQYF. DNA of the CDR3: TGTGCCAGCAGCCAAGATGCAGGGAGGGTGAGGGAGACCCAGTACTTC. The gene calls are TRBV4-2 and TRBJ2-5, with 7 nucleotides matching TRBD2. Losses at the gene ends were 0 bases for V and 5 bases for J; bases not matched to a gene: 9. The CDR3 covers 16 residues. Germline V CDR1 and CDR2: LGHNA, YNFKEQ.

This clonotype was observed a handful of times. This rearrangement joins TRBV7-8 to TRBJ2-2; tentatively, D is TRBD2 (7 bases). The CDR3 sequence is 16 residues long. Between the trimmed V and J ends, which lost 2 bases and 7 bases, there was a span of 17 bases. Per germline, CDR1 SGHVS and CDR2 FQNEAQ. CDR3 sequence: CASSLWVRGAVGELFF. CDR3 in DNA: TGTGCCAGCAGCTTATGGGTTCGGGGGGCCGTCGGGGAGCTGTTTTTT.

This clonotype was seen more than once but under ten times. This sequence joins TRBV5-1 and TRBJ1-4; maybe TRBD1 (5 bases). Per the germline V gene, CDR1 is SGHRS and CDR2 is YFSETQ. The CDR3 contains 13 residues. The ends were cut back, 5 bases at V and 5 bases at J, with 10 bases in the middle. The CDR3 DNA is TGCGCCAGCAGTAGACAGTTCAATGAAAAACTGTTTTTT. Its translation is CASSRQFNEKLFF.

The chain recombines TRBV25-1 with TRBJ2-3; unclear D gene. The CDR3 runs to 13 residues. The germline V and J ends were trimmed by 6 bases and 6 bases, with 13 bases remaining between them. Germline-derived CDR1 and CDR2 are MGHDK and SYGVNS. For the CDR3, the DNA is TGTGCCAGCAGGCGAACCTCTTCGGATACGCAGTATTTT. Translating it yields CASRRTSSDTQYF.

The chain uses TRBV30 and TRBJ2-4; 9 nucleotides line up with TRBD1. Germline V gene data show CDR1 as GTSNPN and CDR2 as SVGIG (reference sequence). Trimming took 1 base from V and 5 from J; bases not matched to a gene: 3. The CDR3 runs 14 residues. CDR3 amino acids: CAWSAGQGQNIQYF. In DNA, the CDR3 is TGTGCCTGGAGTGCGGGACAGGGACAAAACATTCAGTACTTC. Drawing the rest from reference TRBV30 and TRBJ2-4, the complete variable domain is SQTIHQWPATLVQPVGSPLSLECTVEGTSNPNLYWYRQAAGRGLQLLFYSVGIGQISSEVPQNLSASRPQDRQFILSSKKLLLSDSGFYLCAWSAGQGQNIQYFGAGTRLSVL.

This clonotype was recorded many times. The V call is TRBV6-1, the J call TRBJ2-5; TRBD2 agrees at 11 bases. The CDR3 runs to 15 residues. The germline CDR1 and CDR2 sequences are MNHNS and SASEGT. With V trimmed by 6 bases and J by 0 bases, 3 bases remained unmatched. The CDR3 region is CASRRLAGHQETQYF. In DNA, the CDR3 is TGTGCCAGCAGAAGACTAGCGGGGCACCAAGAGACCCAGTACTTC.

The table lists this clonotype with a few counts. This chain uses TRBV29-1 with TRBJ2-7; D is possibly TRBD2 (5 bases). This CDR3 region has 13 residues. Trimming removed 0 bases from V and 3 bases from J, with 9 bases in between. Germline CDR1 and CDR2: SQVTM and ANQGSEA. Written as DNA, the CDR3 is TGCAGCGTTGAAGATAGGGAGAGCTACGAGCAGTACTTC. It is translated as CSVEDRESYEQYF.

The genes are TRBV9 and TRBJ1-1; D possibly corresponds to TRBD1 (6 bases). Deletions cut 0 bases from V and 1 base from J, with 7 bases between. This CDR3 contains 14 residues. Germline loops: CDR1 SGDLS, CDR2 YYNGEE. The CDR3 reads CASSVVQGNTEAFF. The CDR3 DNA reads as TGTGCCAGCAGCGTAGTACAGGGGAACACTGAAGCTTTCTTT.

This clonotype was recorded a few times. The V call is TRBV20-1, the J call TRBJ1-2; 7 positions match TRBD1. Per germline, CDR1 DFQATT and CDR2 SNEGSKA (reference sequence). J was trimmed by 4 bases and V by 0 bases; bases with no gene match: 11. This CDR3 contains 16 residues. CDR3 in amino acids: CSARDLGTGVAYGYTF. The DNA for the CDR3 is TGCAGTGCTAGAGATCTGGGTACAGGGGTAGCCTATGGCTACACCTTC.